This TCR beta chain was recorded in a study of shared clonotypes between healthy human individuals. The CDR3 totals 14 residues. V trimming: 6 bases; J trimming: 7 bases; junction bases outside the gene matches: 8. Germline V gene sequence: CDR1 MDHEN, CDR2 SYDVKM. Investigators divided CD4+ cells into CD45RA+ naive and CD45RA-negative memory subsets. Profiled with immunoSEQ multiplex PCR; TCRdb holds only in-frame clones, not every one. This sample has 550,000 to 800,000 clones, with approximately 74% found just once. The rearrangement links TRBV28 to TRBJ2-2; 7 bases map to TRBD1. The material sequenced was memory CD4+ T cells sorted from blood. As to subset: CD45RA-negative fraction. The clonotype originates from a woman in her 30s in good health. The CDR3, as DNA: TGTGCCAGCAGGGTTCAGGGGGAAATCGGGGAGCTGTTTTTT. Amino acid sequence: CASRVQGEIGELFF.